The 4 T cell receptor beta chains in this list originate from one sample, sequenced in a study of cytomegalovirus exposure and HLA in healthy donors. Use of 60 Vbeta and 13 Jbeta primers characterized the PCR. The repertoire was sequenced with immunoSEQ multiplex PCR; TCRdb's copy has only in-frame clones and lacks some. Recorded for this sample: about 200,000 clones. Input material: PBMCs. All receptors derive from a man aged 25 to 40 in good health and CMV-seronegative.

The chain employs TRBV10-3 and TRBJ2-3; the D gene is possibly TRBD2 (5 bases). In germline, CDR1 is ENHRY, CDR2 SYGVKD. The length of the CDR3 is 15 residues. The V end was cut by 10 bases, the J end by 1 base, with 18 bases between. The CDR3 DNA reads as TGTGCCACCACCGACCCCGCGGGCCGCACAGATACGCAGTATTTT. Protein sequence: CATTDPAGRTDTQYF.

The chain combines TRBV2 with TRBJ1-4; TRBD1 matches 9 bases. The CDR3 runs to 17 residues. The germline gives CDR1 SNHLY, CDR2 FYNNEI. The J segment lost 3 bases and the V segment lost 4 bases, leaving 9 bases of the junction unmatched. CDR3 region: CASSGQGVRYPNEKLFF. As DNA, the CDR3 is TGTGCCAGCAGTGGACAGGGGGTCAGGTATCCTAATGAAAAACTGTTTTTT. Based on the CDR3 plus reference TRBV2 and TRBJ1-4, the full variable domain is EPEVTQTPSHQVTQMGQEVILRCVPISNHLYFYWYRQILGQKVEFLVSFYNNEISEKSEIFDDQFSVERPDGSNFTLKIRSTKLEDSAMYFCASSGQGVRYPNEKLFFGSGTQLSVL.

V usage is TRBV19 and J usage is TRBJ1-2; TRBD1 is a possible D gene (5 bases). The V and J ends lost 8 bases and 7 bases respectively, with 14 bases between them. CDR3 size: 12 residues. In germline, CDR1 is LNHDA, CDR2 SQIVND (reference sequence). The CDR3 bases are TGTGCCAGTCGGGACTTTCCGCTTGGCTACACCTTC. Translated, it gives CASRDFPLGYTF.

The chain combines TRBV19 with TRBJ1-1; D perhaps matches TRBD1 (6 bases). The V end was cut by 8 bases, the J end by 2 bases, with 18 bases between. Germline V lookup: CDR1 LNHDA, CDR2 SQIVND (reference sequence). CDR3 length: 15 residues. The CDR3 reads CASSRLTGGNTEAFF. The CDR3 bases are TGTGCCAGTTCAAGATTGACGGGGGGCAACACTGAAGCTTTCTTT.